The 22 T cell receptor beta chains listed next were all sequenced from one sample in a study of blood T cell repertoires in COVID-19 (TCRdb year 2020). Libraries were constructed by the immunoSEQ multiplex PCR assay. TCRdb re-hosts the immuneACCESS table, in-frame sequences only. Its copies lack some clones; in the studies checked, an unresolved V gene accounts for under half of them, and the cause for the rest is not known. The sample yields 110,000 or so clones; 87% were counted once. Of the sample, 7% to 9% is held by the ten largest clones. The sample comprised peripheral blood. These receptors all stem from a human donor in a cohort sampled during active COVID-19.

The V call is TRBV7-8, the J call TRBJ1-1; D is unresolved. The CDR3 is 14 amino acids. The V end was cut by 3 bases, the J end by 1 base, with 9 bases between. Germline loops: CDR1 SGHVS, CDR2 FQNEAQ. The CDR3 DNA sequence: TGTGCCAGCAGCTTGAGGGTACAGAACACTGAAGCTTTCTTT. This sequence encodes CASSLRVQNTEAFF.

This clone has just a few counts. This sequence joins TRBV2 and TRBJ1-2; a weak D match, TRBD1 (5 bases). V lost 3 bases to trimming and J lost 1 base, with 9 bases between them. CDR1 and CDR2 (germline): SNHLY, FYNNEI. This CDR3 is built from 14 residues. The CDR3 sequence is CASSDRVLNYGYTF. CDR3 DNA sequence: TGTGCCAGCAGTGACAGGGTACTTAACTATGGCTACACCTTC.

V usage is TRBV30 and J usage is TRBJ1-5, with D perhaps TRBD1 (5 bases). Germline V gene data show CDR1 as GTSNPN and CDR2 as SVGIG (reference sequence). This CDR3 comprises 12 residues. Trimming left V 1 base short and J 4 bases short, with 5 bases between. The CDR3 spells CAWSDRNQPQHF. DNA for the CDR3: TGTGCCTGGAGTGACAGGAATCAGCCCCAGCATTTT.

The chain is built from TRBV6-8 and TRBJ2-1; maybe TRBD1 (6 bases). V was shortened by 4 bases and J by 13 bases, with 11 bases between the two germline ends. Germline V CDR1 and CDR2: MNHGY, SAAAGT. The CDR3 loop spans 11 amino acids. In DNA form, the CDR3 reads TGTGCCAGCAGTTGGGTAGGGGGTCAGTTCTTC. It encodes CASSWVGGQFF.

V and J are TRBV19 and TRBJ1-4; D not certain. Looked up from germline, CDR1 is LNHDA and CDR2 is SQIVND (reference sequence). CDR3 length: 14 residues. V lost 3 bases to trimming and J lost 0 bases, with 5 bases between them. As DNA, the CDR3 is TGTGCCAGTAGTATCGGAGCAACTAATGAAAAACTGTTTTTT. Protein: CASSIGATNEKLFF.

The chain joins TRBV28 to TRBJ1-5; 7 bases line up with TRBD1. Losses at the gene ends were 5 bases for V and 5 bases for J; bases not matched to a gene: 9. The CDR3 contains 15 residues. CDR1 and CDR2 from the germline V gene are MDHEN and SYDVKM. CDR3 DNA sequence: TGTGCCAGCAGTCACAGACAGGGCGGATATCAGCCCCAGCATTTT. Translation: CASSHRQGGYQPQHF.

V is TRBV11-1 and J is TRBJ1-2; the match to TRBD1 covers 7 bases. This CDR3 region has 16 residues. Germline V gene data show CDR1 as SGHAT and CDR2 as FQDESV (reference sequence). V lost 1 base and J lost 0; bases outside the gene matches: 5. The CDR3: CASSLGRTGANYGYTF. The CDR3 DNA is TGTGCCAGCAGCTTAGGTCGGACAGGAGCTAACTATGGCTACACCTTC.

The V call is TRBV2, the J call TRBJ1-1, with D uncertain. Germline V gene data show CDR1 as SNHLY and CDR2 as FYNNEI. CDR3 length equals 14 residues. V lost 4 bases and J lost 5, with 14 bases in between. The CDR3 sequence is CASSGLRTGTEAFF. The CDR3 DNA is TGTGCCAGCAGTGGATTACGGACGGGGACTGAAGCTTTCTTT.

This clone is a singleton in its sample. This chain uses TRBV2 with TRBJ1-2; weak D call: TRBD1 (6 bases). The germline V and J ends were trimmed by 4 bases and 6 bases, with 15 bases remaining between them. The CDR3 has 14 amino acids. Germline V gene lookup returns CDR1 SNHLY and CDR2 FYNNEI. The CDR3 is CASSAEITGHGYTF. The CDR3 nucleotides read TGTGCCAGCAGTGCGGAAATTACAGGGCATGGCTACACCTTC.

This chain links TRBV4-2 with TRBJ2-5, with TRBD2 matching over 10 bases. There are 16 residues in the CDR3. V lost 0 bases to trimming and J lost 5 bases; unmatched junction nucleotides: 6. CDR1 is LGHNA and CDR2 is YNFKEQ in the germline V gene. For the CDR3, the DNA is TGTGCCAGCAGCCAAGATCAAGCTAGCGGGAGCGAGACCCAGTACTTC. As protein: CASSQDQASGSETQYF.

The chain recombines TRBV28 with TRBJ2-4; 7 bases fit TRBD1. CDR3 length equals 15 residues. V dropped 4 bases and J dropped 4; count of bases not matched to a gene: 7. Looked up from germline, CDR1 is MDHEN and CDR2 is SYDVKM. CDR3 in DNA: TGTGCCAGCAGTTCCCTCTCGGGACAGAAAAACATTCAGTACTTC. This translates into CASSSLSGQKNIQYF.

The chain carries TRBV5-1 and TRBJ1-1, with D unclear. CDR1 is SGHRS and CDR2 is YFSETQ in the germline V gene. The CDR3 runs to 15 residues. V was cut by 2 bases and J by 6 bases, with 17 bases left in between. CDR3 sequence reads: CASSLRSDRAAEAFF. CDR3 coding DNA: TGCGCCAGCAGCTTAAGGAGCGACCGAGCTGCTGAAGCTTTCTTT.

V usage is TRBV5-4 and J usage is TRBJ1-6; tentatively, D is TRBD1 (5 bases). V shed 0 bases and J shed 6 bases, with 10 bases lying between them. CDR3 size: 15 residues. From germline, CDR1 is SGHNT and CDR2 YYREEE (reference sequence). The CDR3 spells CASSLDTRVNSPLHF. In DNA form, the CDR3 reads TGTGCCAGCAGCTTGGACACCAGGGTTAATTCACCCCTCCACTTT. Full variable domain (missing parts from reference TRBV5-4 and TRBJ1-6): ETGVTQSPTHLIKTRGQQVTLRCSSQSGHNTVSWYQQALGQGPQFIFQYYREEENGRGNFPPRFSGLQFPNYSSELNVNALELDDSALYLCASSLDTRVNSPLHFGNGTRLTVT.

The chain recombines TRBV7-3 with TRBJ1-1, with D perhaps matching TRBD1 (5 bases). V was clipped by 5 bases and J by 4 bases, with 11 bases between them. The CDR3 totals 13 residues. CDR1 and CDR2 (germline): SGHTA, FQGTGA. The CDR3 nucleotides are TGTGCCAGCAGCCCCGTACAGGCCACTGAAGCTTTCTTT. Its protein is CASSPVQATEAFF.

This chain links TRBV5-1 with TRBJ2-3; D may be TRBD1 (6 bases). Trimming cost V 4 bases and J 4 bases, with 10 bases left between them. This CDR3 spans 13 amino acids. The germline CDR1 and CDR2 sequences are SGHRS and YFSETQ. As DNA, the CDR3 is TGCGCCAGCAGCGCAACAGGGCCAGATACGCAGTATTTT. Protein: CASSATGPDTQYF.

The genes are TRBV5-4 and TRBJ2-5, with TRBD1 identical over 7 bases. The CDR3 is made up of 15 amino acids. Germline V lookup: CDR1 SGHNT, CDR2 YYREEE (reference sequence). V dropped 5 bases and J dropped 9; count of bases not matched to a gene: 16. CDR3 sequence: CASRYPGQPSSAQYF. The CDR3 region has the DNA TGTGCCAGCAGATACCCGGGACAGCCGTCGTCGGCCCAGTACTTC.

The rearrangement joins TRBV9 to TRBJ2-3, with 9 bases identical to TRBD1. CDR3 length: 16 residues. The V and J ends lost 4 bases and 0 bases, in that order; junction bases with no gene match: 6. Germline assignment: CDR1 SGDLS and CDR2 YYNGEE. The CDR3 reads CASSPGQGLSTDTQYF. CDR3 sequence (DNA): TGTGCCAGCAGCCCCGGACAGGGGCTGAGCACAGATACGCAGTATTTT.

This rearrangement joins TRBV6-5 to TRBJ1-5, with a weak D call TRBD1 (5 bases). This CDR3 spans 14 amino acids. Germline assignment: CDR1 MNHEY and CDR2 SVGAGI. Deletions cut 7 bases from V and 2 bases from J, with 12 bases between. The CDR3, as DNA: TGTGCCAGCATATCAATGGGGCGCAATCAGCCCCAGCATTTT. It is translated as CASISMGRNQPQHF.

This clone was counted at least ten times. The CDR3 bases are TGTGCCAGCAGTTTGACAGGGTTCTACGAGCAGTACTTC. Its translation: CASSLTGFYEQYF. This rearrangement joins TRBV27 to TRBJ2-7; 7 bases are a match to TRBD1. The junction had 2 bases not matched to a gene; V was cut back by 3 bases and J by 3 bases. The CDR3 is made up of 13 amino acids. The germline gives CDR1 MNHEY, CDR2 SMNVEV (reference sequence).

The V call is TRBV9, the J call TRBJ2-5, with 11 bases matching TRBD2. Trimming cost V 3 bases and J 1 base; bases outside gene matches: 11. There are 18 residues in the CDR3. CDR1 SGDLS and CDR2 YYNGEE come from the germline V gene. CDR3 residues: CASSGSGLLAGVQETQYF. Written as DNA, the CDR3 is TGTGCCAGCAGCGGAAGCGGGTTACTAGCGGGGGTCCAAGAGACCCAGTACTTC. Full variable domain (rest looked up from reference TRBV9 and TRBJ2-5): DSGVTQTPKHLITATGQRVTLRCSPRSGDLSVYWYQQSLDQGLQFLIQYYNGEERAKGNILERFSAQQFPDLHSELNLSSLELGDSALYFCASSGSGLLAGVQETQYFGPGTRLLVL.

The chain combines TRBV11-2 with TRBJ1-2; D is uncertain. Germline CDR1 is SGHAT and CDR2 is FQNNGV. V gave up 4 bases and J gave up 4 bases, with 16 bases separating them. The CDR3 is 15 amino acids. In DNA form, the CDR3 reads TGTGCCAGCAGCTCTCAAATAGCTCAAACCTATGGCTACACCTTC. Its translation is CASSSQIAQTYGYTF. Together with reference TRBV11-2 and TRBJ1-2, the CDR3 gives the full variable domain: EAGVAQSPRYKIIEKRQSVAFWCNPISGHATLYWYQQILGQGPKLLIQFQNNGVVDDSQLPKDRFSAERLKGVDSTLKIQPAKLEDSAVYLCASSSQIAQTYGYTFGSGTRLTVV.

The chain recombines TRBV3-1 (or the pseudogene TRBV3-2) with TRBJ2-7; the match to TRBD2 covers 13 bases. V dropped 7 bases and J dropped 7; count of bases not matched to a gene: 13. Germline CDR1 reads LGHDT; CDR2 reads YNNKEL (reference sequence). This CDR3 contains 16 residues. The CDR3 region is CASTRTSGRGYGEQYF. The CDR3 DNA sequence: TGTGCCAGCACCCGCACTAGCGGGAGGGGGTACGGGGAGCAGTACTTC.